This record concerns one TCR beta chain sequence. Its cognate antigen has yet to be identified. The input lacks base qualities; no much larger clone sits a single base away. The CDR3 sequence holds 13 residues, the cysteine and phenylalanine included. This entry keeps only the CDR3 DNA: 39 bases, framed from base 1. The germline V gene yields MNHEY for CDR1 and SVGEGT for CDR2. From V the trimming removes 6 bases and from J it removes 6 bases, while the gene matches leave 4 bases of the junction unaccounted for. Each collaborating institution followed its own protocols to collect whole blood in K2EDTA tubes. For TCRbeta analysis, collaborators shipped samples in one of three forms: frozen whole blood, isolated PBMCs, or DNA extracted from either of those sample types. These data belong to a study of blood T cell repertoires in COVID-19 (dated by TCRdb to about 2020). Background on the whole study: Samples covering the acute and convalescent phases of COVID-19 were provided by collaborators in the United States, Italy and Spain. The prospective study material was composed of cDNA or gDNA derived from T cells, B-cell-depleted T cells, or PBMCs. Subjects who had been exposed to COVID-19, were actively infected with it, or had recovered from it provided the deeply sampled blood TCRbeta repertoires that made up the dataset. The repertoires were released in a freely available public database intended as a resource for research on the immune response to SARS-CoV-2. The samples were drawn from two sources: the first 160 participants of the ongoing ImmuneRACE study, and fewer than 1,500 subjects contributed by 6 global collaborators. A de-identified subject ID, COVID-19 status, age in years and sex were almost always included in the sample metadata. Where HLA class I and class II types were available, the types were taken from metadata supplied by the sample provider, not from assay-based typing. On the study overall, not on this receptor specifically: The amount of clinical and demographic metadata varied by source and participant and was provided uncurated.

The immunoSEQ Assay, a bias-controlled multiplex PCR, was used to amplify TCRbeta CDR3 regions from genomic DNA. In the paper's pipeline: Within the assay, amplification of reference gene primers was used to estimate how many nucleated cells each sample contained. To quantify the absolute abundance of each unique TCRbeta CDR3 rearrangement, sequence reads were collapsed and filtered. For each sample, productive Simpson clonality was calculated as the square root of Simpson's diversity index across productive rearrangements. This immuneACCESS table, as held by TCRdb, lists in-frame sequences with V and J called but not all clones. Of the missing ones, under half trace to an unresolved V gene in checked studies; the others have no known cause. That table supplies the V and J calls and clone size; D and trimming were determined from the DNA. In this sample the table shows 70,000 to 95,000 clones, around nine tenths of which occur a single time. Of the sample, nearly 5% falls within the top ten clones.

The rearrangement combines TRBV6-2 or TRBV6-3 with TRBJ2-2; TRBD1 lines up with 7 middle nucleotides. The source of this sequence is a woman older than 75 with acute or convalescent COVID-19. What was sequenced was peripheral blood. The CDR3 loop reads CASRYRGSGELFF. The DNA sequence is as follows: TGTGCCAGCAGATACAGGGGTTCCGGGGAGCTGTTTTTT.